The 19 T cell receptor beta chains below were found in one sample sequenced in a study of blood T cell repertoires in COVID-19. Using immunoSEQ multiplex PCR, the repertoire was profiled, and TCRdb retains in-frame clones only, with some absent. The sample includes 93,000 or so clones, 88% of them seen just once. The sequencing input was peripheral blood. These receptors all come from a human donor in a cohort sampled during active COVID-19.

This sequence joins TRBV7-3 and TRBJ2-3; D unclear. Deletions cut 5 bases from V and 2 bases from J, with 23 bases between. Germline loops: CDR1 SGHTA, CDR2 FQGTGA. This CDR3 has 18 residues. DNA for the CDR3: TGTGCCAGCAGCCCCGCCCCCCGCGAGGATGGTACCACAGATACGCAGTATTTT. The encoded protein is CASSPAPREDGTTDTQYF.

V usage is TRBV29-1 and J usage is TRBJ1-1; D gene unclear. Looked up from germline, CDR1 is SQVTM and CDR2 is ANQGSEA. Trimming removed 8 bases from V and 1 base from J, with 11 bases in between. CDR3 size: 12 residues. The CDR3 protein is CSSSRGNTEAFF. DNA of the CDR3: TGCAGCTCCAGCCGGGGGAACACTGAAGCTTTCTTT. Full variable domain (remainder filled in from reference TRBV29-1 and TRBJ1-1): SAVISQKPSRDICQRGTSLTIQCQVDSQVTMMFWYRQQPGQSLTLIATANQGSEATYESGFVIDKFPISRPNLTFSTLTVSNMSPEDSSIYLCSSSRGNTEAFFGQGTRLTVV.

This rearrangement joins TRBV7-8 to TRBJ2-7; 7 bases match TRBD2. The CDR3 runs to 14 residues. In germline, CDR1 is SGHVS, CDR2 FQNEAQ. V shed 5 bases and J 7 bases; nucleotides not matched to a gene: 11. The CDR3 sequence is CASSPSTSSSEQYF. The CDR3 bases are TGTGCCAGCAGCCCCTCGACTAGCTCCTCGGAGCAGTACTTC.

J is TRBJ1-1 and V is TRBV3-1 (or the pseudogene TRBV3-2); D perhaps matches TRBD1 (5 bases). The CDR3 is 14 amino acids. From germline, CDR1 is LGHDT and CDR2 YNNKEL (reference sequence). V dropped 2 bases and J dropped 4 bases, with 11 bases sitting between them. This chain's CDR3 is CASSQPGGGTEAFF. CDR3 sequence (DNA): TGTGCCAGCAGCCAACCGGGGGGTGGCACTGAAGCTTTCTTT.

The chain links TRBV2 to TRBJ2-3; no firm D call. V was clipped by 1 base and J by 1 base, with 9 bases between them. Germline V gene lookup returns CDR1 SNHLY and CDR2 FYNNEI. This CDR3 region has 15 residues. CDR3 DNA sequence: TGTGCCAGCAGTGAAGAGTACAGAGGCACAGATACGCAGTATTTT. Its protein is CASSEEYRGTDTQYF.

The chain employs TRBV28 and TRBJ1-5; D gene ambiguous. V shed 7 bases and J shed 2 bases, with 9 bases lying between them. The germline CDR1 and CDR2 sequences are MDHEN and SYDVKM. The CDR3 sequence is 13 residues long. CDR3 region: CASNELGNQPQHF. The CDR3 DNA is TGTGCCAGCAACGAGTTAGGCAATCAGCCCCAGCATTTT. The full variable domain, in which reference TRBV28 and TRBJ1-5 provide the parts outside the CDR3, is DVKVTQSSRYLVKRTGEKVFLECVQDMDHENMFWYRQDPGLGLRLIYFSYDVKMKEKGDIPEGYSVSREKKERFSLILESASTNQTSMYLCASNELGNQPQHFGDGTRLSIL.

V usage is TRBV5-6 and J usage is TRBJ2-2; 7 bases line up with TRBD1. The CDR3 runs 17 residues. Germline V gene sequence: CDR1 SGHDT, CDR2 YYEEEE. V dropped 1 base and J dropped 1; count of bases not matched to a gene: 7. The CDR3 DNA sequence: TGTGCCAGCAGCTTGCCCAGGACAGGAGAGAACACCGGGGAGCTGTTTTTT. Translation gives CASSLPRTGENTGELFF.

V is TRBV5-1 and J is TRBJ2-6, with 10 positions matching TRBD1. V was clipped by 3 bases and J by 0 bases; unmatched bases: 6. The CDR3 totals 18 residues. Germline loops: CDR1 SGHRS, CDR2 YFSETQ. CDR3 nucleotides: TGCGCCAGCAGCTCCCAGGGACAGGGGACCTCTGGGGCCAACGTCCTGACTTTC. This translates into CASSSQGQGTSGANVLTF.

The chain links TRBV7-3 to TRBJ1-2; 8 bases agree with TRBD1. V dropped 0 bases and J dropped 8; count of bases not matched to a gene: 8. The CDR3 has 15 residues. In germline, CDR1 is SGHTA, CDR2 FQGTGA. Written as DNA, the CDR3 is TGTGCCAGCAGCTTAACCGACGACAGGGGCGAAGGCTACACCTTC. Its translation: CASSLTDDRGEGYTF.

This clone has just one count. The chain couples TRBV19 to TRBJ1-5; 10 bases match TRBD1. The CDR3 spans 15 residues. The germline V gene encodes CDR1 LNHDA and CDR2 SQIVND (reference sequence). The junction had 1 base not matched to a gene; V was cut back by 1 base and J by 4 bases. CDR3 region: CASSIADRGNQPQHF. In DNA form, the CDR3 reads TGTGCCAGTAGTATAGCGGACAGGGGGAATCAGCCCCAGCATTTT.

J is TRBJ2-3 and V is TRBV7-6, with 11 positions matching TRBD1. Germline-derived CDR1 and CDR2 are SGHVS and FNYEAQ. Germline trimming cut 5 bases from V and 2 bases from J; bases unmatched to any gene: 6. This CDR3 is built from 16 residues. CDR3 sequence reads: CASSPGTGGNTDTQYF. CDR3 DNA: TGTGCCAGCAGCCCCGGGACAGGGGGAAACACAGATACGCAGTATTTT. The complete variable domain, with remaining parts taken from reference TRBV7-6 and TRBJ2-3, reads GAGVSQSPRYKVTKRGQDVALRCDPISGHVSLYWYRQALGQGPEFLTYFNYEAQQDKSGLPNDRFSAERPEGSISTLTIQRTEQRDSAMYRCASSPGTGGNTDTQYFGPGTRLTVL.

The gene calls are TRBV4-3 and TRBJ2-1, with D perhaps matching TRBD1 (6 bases). V shed 2 bases and J shed 15 bases, with 20 bases lying between them. The CDR3 sequence is 14 residues long. In germline, CDR1 is LGHNA, CDR2 YSLEER. The CDR3 reads CASSQLGRQEERFF. The CDR3 DNA is TGCGCCAGCAGCCAACTAGGGCGACAGGAAGAACGGTTCTTC.

This chain links TRBV6-5 with TRBJ2-4; 8 positions match TRBD2. Losses at the gene ends were 11 bases for V and 2 bases for J; bases not matched to a gene: 8. The CDR3 contains 14 residues. CDR1 is MNHEY and CDR2 is SVGAGI in the germline V gene. The CDR3 region has the DNA TGTGCCGCCGACGGGGGGGGTTCCAAAAACATTCAGTACTTC. This encodes CAADGGGSKNIQYF.

This chain links TRBV19 with TRBJ2-3; 7 bases are a match to TRBD2. J lost 4 bases, V lost 7 bases, and 14 bases had no gene match. The CDR3 runs to 16 residues. In germline, CDR1 is LNHDA, CDR2 SQIVND (reference sequence). The CDR3 protein is CASTRWGGRGSDTQYF. Here the CDR3 DNA reads TGTGCCAGTACCCGGTGGGGCGGGAGAGGGTCAGATACGCAGTATTTT.

This clone was picked up one time. The chain recombines TRBV11-2 with TRBJ2-7; D remains ambiguous. Trimming cost V 6 bases and J 2 bases, with 11 bases left between them. CDR3 size: 13 residues. Germline CDR1 SGHAT, CDR2 FQNNGV. The CDR3, as DNA: TGTGCCAGCAGTCTGCCTAATACCTACGAGCAGTACTTC. It specifies CASSLPNTYEQYF.

The chain links TRBV9 to TRBJ1-1; 9 bases line up with TRBD1. Germline V gives CDR1 SGDLS, CDR2 YYNGEE. The CDR3 runs 15 residues. V was clipped by 3 bases and J by 3 bases; unmatched bases: 6. The CDR3 loop is CASSAGTGRDTEAFF. As DNA, the CDR3 is TGTGCCAGCAGCGCGGGGACAGGGCGGGACACTGAAGCTTTCTTT.

The CDR3 DNA follows: TGTGCCAGCAGCCAAGCTTATGCGGCGGGGGGCTATGGCTACACCTTC. Translated: CASSQAYAAGGYGYTF. This chain connects TRBV3-1 (or the pseudogene TRBV3-2) to TRBJ1-2; a weak D match, TRBD1 (5 bases). CDR3 size: 16 residues. Trimming took off 1 base at V and 4 bases at J, with 16 bases between the two ends. The germline CDR1 and CDR2 sequences are LGHDT and YNNKEL (reference sequence).

This sequence joins TRBV5-1 and TRBJ2-7; TRBD1 matches 7 bases. The CDR3 contains 14 residues. Germline V lookup: CDR1 SGHRS, CDR2 YFSETQ. V was pared by 0 bases and J by 5 bases, with 5 bases of the junction left unmatched. The chain's CDR3 is CASSLVVTGNEQYF. The CDR3 nucleotides are TGCGCCAGCAGCTTGGTGGTGACAGGGAACGAGCAGTACTTC.

This sequence joins TRBV29-1 and TRBJ2-7; 9 bases are shared with TRBD2. V was clipped by 4 bases and J by 0 bases; unmatched bases: 7. This CDR3 comprises 15 residues. The germline V gene has CDR1 SQVTM and CDR2 ANQGSEA. CDR3 in DNA: TGCAGCGTTGGAGGTAGCGGGGGTGACTCCTACGAGCAGTACTTC. Translation gives CSVGGSGGDSYEQYF.